This TCR beta chain emerged from a study of blood T cell repertoires in COVID-19. Study summary: Spain, Italy and the United States supplied samples that represented acute and convalescent COVID-19. PBMCs, B-cell-depleted T cells, or T cells provided the cDNA or gDNA that made up the material.

The authors' processing: The authors estimated nucleated cell counts from reference gene primer amplification. Sequenced by immunoSEQ multiplex PCR; TCRdb stores in-frame clones only, minus some. V, J and clone size are those of that table, while D and trimming were read from the DNA. Of some 45,000 clones detected, almost 85% appear once; the ten largest clones hold 23%. CDR1 is LGHNA, CDR2 YSLEER, per germline. CDR3 length: 14 amino acids. Trimming took off 4 bases at V and 4 bases at J, with 10 bases between the two ends. Sequenced sample: peripheral blood. This sequence originates from a woman aged 60-75 years with acute or convalescent COVID-19. This chain links TRBV4-3 with TRBJ2-2; D might be TRBD2 (5 bases). CDR3 loop: CASSRDYPTGELFF. As DNA, the CDR3 is TGCGCCAGCAGCCGCGACTACCCCACCGGGGAGCTGTTTTTT.